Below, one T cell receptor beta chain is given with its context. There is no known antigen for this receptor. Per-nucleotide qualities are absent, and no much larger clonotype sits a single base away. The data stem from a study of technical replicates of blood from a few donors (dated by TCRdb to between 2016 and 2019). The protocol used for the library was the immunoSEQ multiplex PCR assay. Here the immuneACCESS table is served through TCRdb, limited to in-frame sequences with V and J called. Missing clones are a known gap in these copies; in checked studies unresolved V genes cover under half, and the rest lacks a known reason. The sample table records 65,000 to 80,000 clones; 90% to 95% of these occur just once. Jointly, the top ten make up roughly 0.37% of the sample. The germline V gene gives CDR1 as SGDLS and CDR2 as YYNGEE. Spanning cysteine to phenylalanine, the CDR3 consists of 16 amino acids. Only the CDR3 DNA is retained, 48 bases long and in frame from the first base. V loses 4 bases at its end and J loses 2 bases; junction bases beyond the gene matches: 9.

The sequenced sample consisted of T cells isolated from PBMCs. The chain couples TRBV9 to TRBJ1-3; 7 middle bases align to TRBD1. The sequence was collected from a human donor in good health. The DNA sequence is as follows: TGTGCCAGCAGCCTAAAGTCCCAGGGGGCTGGAAACACCATATATTTT. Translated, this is CASSLKSQGAGNTIYF.